This TCR beta chain originates from a study of T cell changes during pregnancy in multiple sclerosis. Sequencing used immunoSEQ multiplex PCR; TCRdb keeps in-frame clones, though not all of them. The repertoire consists of approximately 53,000 clones, with over 90% occurring once and the leading ten covering 0.2% to 0.3%. The TCR sequence derives from a female donor with multiple sclerosis, enrolled in a pregnancy study. The sequences come from CD4+ T cells from peripheral blood mononuclear cells, collected in the second trimester of pregnancy.

The CDR3, as DNA: TGTGCCAGCAGCTCTTTACAGGGCCCCCAGCATTTT. Its protein product is CASSSLQGPQHF. The genes are TRBV13 and TRBJ1-5; possible D gene TRBD1, 6 bases. The CDR3 consists of 12 residues. Trimming stripped 4 bases from V and 10 bases from J, with 11 bases between. CDR1 and CDR2 (germline): PRHDT, FYEKMQ (reference sequence).